The rows below give T cell receptor beta chains drawn from one sample of a study of cytomegalovirus exposure and HLA in healthy donors. The protocol was immunoSEQ multiplex PCR, while the TCRdb copy is restricted to in-frame clones and leaves out a portion. This sample has roughly 100,000 clones, with about 79% found just once. Material for sequencing was PBMCs. These receptors all stem from a man aged 60 to 69 in good health and CMV-seropositive. Both conserved end residues are part of each CDR3. A D gene is named only where the DNA matches it firmly. Rows may omit the clone size; those that give it use once, few, many or a size class.

clone_size,d_call,v_call,j_call,cdr3_nt,cdr3_aa
-,TRBD2,TRBV7-8,TRBJ2-7,TGTGCCAGCAGCGAAGAGCGGGGTGGTTACGAGCAGTACTTC,CASSEERGGYEQYF
-,-,TRBV10-3,TRBJ2-7,TGTGCCATCAGTGACCTTACAGGGTCCTACGAGCAGTACTTC,CAISDLTGSYEQYF
-,-,TRBV6-5,TRBJ2-2,TGTGCCAGCAGTTACTTTCGGACAACCGGGGAGCTGTTTTTT,CASSYFRTTGELFF
-,TRBD1,TRBV18,TRBJ1-2,TGTGCCAGCTCCCCGGACAGGTCCTATGGCTACACCTTC,CASSPDRSYGYTF
-,TRBD1,TRBV7-9,TRBJ2-5,TGTGCCAGCAGCTTATATGGGCGACAGGGGGAAGAGACCCAGTACTTC,CASSLYGRQGEETQYF
once,TRBD2,TRBV5-6,TRBJ2-7,TGTGCCAGCAGCTCCGGTCCGGGGGGCTCCTACGAGCAGTACTTC,CASSSGPGGSYEQYF
-,-,TRBV25-1,TRBJ1-1,TGTGCCAGCAGTGCCTCCAGGGGCCTGTACACTGAAGCTTTCTTT,CASSASRGLYTEAFF
-,TRBD1,TRBV30,TRBJ1-1,TGTGCCTGGAGTGCCCAGGGACAGACTTTCTTT,CAWSAQGQTFF
once,TRBD1,TRBV29-1,TRBJ2-7,TGCAGCGCTGGCGGACAGGGCAACTACGAGCAGTACTTC,CSAGGQGNYEQYF
-,-,TRBV7-9,TRBJ1-5,TGTGCCAGCAGCTTATACCTACAAGCAGGATACAATCAGCCCCAGCATTTT,CASSLYLQAGYNQPQHF
-,-,TRBV9,TRBJ2-7,TGTGCCAGCAGCGAGGGCGGGACAGCCTCCTACGAGCAGTACTTC,CASSEGGTASYEQYF
-,-,TRBV7-6,TRBJ2-5,TGTGCCAGCAGCTTCGGGGAAGAGACCCAGTACTTC,CASSFGEETQYF
-,-,TRBV7-9,TRBJ1-4,TGTGCCAGCAGTCACGGCGAGGGCGGAGGGGAATTAGGTGAAAAACTGTTTTTT,CASSHGEGGGELGEKLFF
-,TRBD1,TRBV5-8,TRBJ1-5,TGTGCCAGCAGCTTGGATGCGGCAGGGGGCTTAGGCAATCAGCCCCAGCATTTT,CASSLDAAGGLGNQPQHF
-,TRBD1,TRBV27,TRBJ2-5,TGTGCCAGCAGTTTAGTAGGGGGCGTAAGGACCCAGTACTTC,CASSLVGGVRTQYF
-,-,TRBV6-1,TRBJ2-3,TGTGCCAGCAGGGAGGCGGCAGTAGGGGATACGCAGTATTTT,CASREAAVGDTQYF